A selection of T cell receptor beta chains follows, all from one sample in a study of identical twins. TCRdb analysed the 5' RACE reads with MiXCR anew, one entry per CDR3 protein. Counted here are more than 650,000 distinct CDR3 sequences, around 6% occurring once; the ten biggest clones make up approximately 1.6%. The sequenced material came from naive T cells sorted from blood. Every receptor here comes from a young man in good health. The CDR3 runs from the conserved cysteine through the conserved F or W. The D gene is left open where the match is weak. Clone size is not always given. Where it is, it says once, few, many or a class for expanded clones.

>TRBJ2-1|TRBV6-5|few|TRBD1
TGTGCCAGCAGTTGGGACAGGGACTACAATGAGCAGTTCTTC
CASSWDRDYNEQFF
>TRBJ2-1|TRBV4-3|-|-
TGCGCCAGCAGCCGAGGGATAGAGGGGGATGAGCAGTTCTTC
CASSRGIEGDEQFF
>TRBJ2-5|TRBV3-1|few|-
TGTGCCAGCAGCCAATTACTAGGAGGCCAAGAGACCCAGTACTTC
CASSQLLGGQETQYF
>TRBJ2-3|TRBV28|few|-
TGTGCCAGCAGGGCCTCGAGGTATGGGTCAGATACGCAGTATTTT
CASRASRYGSDTQYF
>TRBJ2-3|TRBV10-3|few|-
TGTGCCATCAGCGATGTCAGGGGAATCACAGATACGCAGTATTTT
CAISDVRGITDTQYF
>TRBJ1-5|TRBV7-9|-|-
TGTGCCAGCAGCTTTGGGGGGTTTATGCATTTT
CASSFGGFMHF
>TRBJ2-3|TRBV24-1|many|-
TGTGCCACCAGTTTCTCATCAGCTTCGAATACGCAGTATTTT
CATSFSSASNTQYF
>TRBJ1-5|TRBV5-6|-|-
TGTGCCAGCAGCTTGAAGTCAGGGACTCAGCCCCAGCATTTT
CASSLKSGTQPQHF
>TRBJ2-3|TRBV25-1|many|-
TGTGCCAGCAGTTTACAGCTCACAGATACGCAGTATTTT
CASSLQLTDTQYF
>TRBJ2-7|TRBV5-1|many|-
TGCGCCAGCAGCTTGGAAGGTAGCGTGTACGAGCAGTACTTC
CASSLEGSVYEQYF
>TRBJ2-7|TRBV11-2|few|-
TGTGCCAGCAGCAACACCGGTGAGGAGAGGTACGAGCAGTACTTC
CASSNTGEERYEQYF
>TRBJ2-1|TRBV5-1|-|TRBD2
TGCGCCAGCGGGACTAGCGGGAGTAGCCGATACAATGAGCAGTTCTTC
CASGTSGSSRYNEQFF
>TRBJ2-5|TRBV19|few|-
TGTGCCAGTAGTATAAAGCGGAGAAGGCAAGAGACCCAGTACTTC
CASSIKRRRQETQYF
>TRBJ2-7|TRBV10-3|many|TRBD2
TGTGCCATCAGTGGCGGTCTAGCGGGAGCCTACGAGCAGTACTTC
CAISGGLAGAYEQYF
>TRBJ2-1|TRBV15|-|-
TGTGCCACCAGCACTAGGGGGGCGGGAGTACTAAATGAGCAGTTCTTC
CATSTRGAGVLNEQFF
>TRBJ2-1|TRBV30|-|-
TGTGCCTGGAGTTCCTTCCCTCTAGGGGGGGGTGAGCAGTTCTTC
CAWSSFPLGGGEQFF
>TRBJ2-3|TRBV7-2|-|-
TGTGCCAGCAGCCGGCGCGGGCGGGTAGGAGATACGCAGTATTTT
CASSRRGRVGDTQYF
>TRBJ2-1|TRBV12-3/TRBV12-4|many|-
TGTGCCAGCAGTTTAGTCCTGGGCGATGAGCAGTTCTTC
CASSLVLGDEQFF
>TRBJ2-1|TRBV20-1|-|-
TGCAGTGCTTTCCGGGGGAGCTCCTACAATGAGCAGTTCTTC
CSAFRGSSYNEQFF
>TRBJ1-1|TRBV2|many|-
TGTGCCAGCACCGTTCAGGTAAAAAACACTGAAGCTTTCTTT
CASTVQVKNTEAFF
>TRBJ2-3|TRBV10-2|many|-
TGCGCCAGCAGTGATCGGGACTGGGTATATACGCAGTATTTT
CASSDRDWVYTQYF
>TRBJ2-5|TRBV6-1|-|-
TGTGCCAGCAGAGTTACCGGGACCTACAAGACCCAGTACTTC
CASRVTGTYKTQYF
>TRBJ2-3|TRBV12-3/TRBV12-4|many|-
TGTGCCAGCAACCCGGGACGGCCTCTCGATACGCAGTATTTT
CASNPGRPLDTQYF
>TRBJ2-1|TRBV6-1|many|TRBD2
TGTGCCAGCAGTGCGACTAGCGGGAGGCGATACAATGAGCAGTTCTTC
CASSATSGRRYNEQFF
>TRBJ2-7|TRBV12-3/TRBV12-4|many|-
TGTGCCAGCAGTCTCATGACAGGCTCCTACGAGCAGTACTTC
CASSLMTGSYEQYF
>TRBJ2-2|TRBV9|few|TRBD2
TGTGCCAGCAGCGTAGGCCTAGCGGAGGGGAACACCGGGGAGCTGTTTTTT
CASSVGLAEGNTGELFF
>TRBJ2-7|TRBV27|few|TRBD1
TGTGCCAGCAGTAGAACCCGGACAGGGTTCTACGAGCAGTACTTC
CASSRTRTGFYEQYF
>TRBJ1-5|TRBV12-3/TRBV12-4|few|TRBD1
TGTGCCAGCAGCTGGCCGGGACAGGGAAATCAGCCCCAGCATTTT
CASSWPGQGNQPQHF
>TRBJ1-1|TRBV7-8|few|-
TGTGCCAGCAGCCCTGGAGGGGGGGAGGGCACTGAAGCTTTCTTT
CASSPGGGEGTEAFF
>TRBJ1-2|TRBV12-3/TRBV12-4|many|TRBD1
TGTGCCAGCAGTCCAGGGGGATCGGGCTATGGCTACACCTTC
CASSPGGSGYGYTF
>TRBJ1-2|TRBV7-9|few|TRBD1
TGTGCCAGCAGCGAAAGGACAGGGGAGAATGACTATGGCTACACCTTC
CASSERTGENDYGYTF